This is a list of T cell receptor beta chains from one sample in a study of blood T cell repertoires in COVID-19. Clones were sequenced by immunoSEQ multiplex PCR, and TCRdb holds only the in-frame ones, with some missing. The repertoire includes 200,000 to 250,000 clones, around 81% of them detected once, and around 8.9% sits in the top ten. Sequenced material: PBMCs or T cells enriched from blood (not recorded which). The receptors were sampled from a woman in her 50s with acute COVID-19. The CDR3 runs from the conserved cysteine through the conserved F or W. The D gene is left open where the match is weak. Only some rows state a clone size, as once, few, many or a class for expanded clones.

V,J,length,D,size,DNA,CDR3
TRBV29-1,TRBJ2-5,12,TRBD2,NA,TGCAGCGGACGGGAGGGATTGGAGACCCAGTACTTC,CSGREGLETQYF
TRBV6-5,TRBJ2-7,14,TRBD1,NA,TGTGCCAGCAGCCCGGGACAGGGTTCTACCGAGCAGTACTTC,CASSPGQGSTEQYF
TRBV27,TRBJ2-7,14,TRBD1,NA,TGTGCCAGCAGCTACCGGGACAGGCTCTACGAGCAGTACTTC,CASSYRDRLYEQYF
TRBV4-1,TRBJ1-4,15,NA,NA,TGCGCCAGCAGCCAAGACCCAGGGCGTAATGAAAAACTGTTTTTT,CASSQDPGRNEKLFF
TRBV7-8,TRBJ2-5,14,NA,NA,TGTGCCAGCAGCTTATCTGAACTCCAAGAGACCCAGTACTTC,CASSLSELQETQYF
TRBV28,TRBJ2-2,17,NA,NA,TGTGCCAGCAGTTCCCAACTAGCTGGCGCGAACACCGGGGAGCTGTTTTTT,CASSSQLAGANTGELFF
TRBV3-1/TRBV3-2,TRBJ1-1,15,NA,NA,TGTGCCAGCGGGAGGGGTTGGGGAGACAACACTGAAGCTTTCTTT,CASGRGWGDNTEAFF
TRBV28,TRBJ2-3,15,TRBD2,NA,TGTGCCAGCAGTTCTGTAGCGGGGAGCACAGATACGCAGTATTTT,CASSSVAGSTDTQYF
TRBV5-6,TRBJ2-6,16,NA,NA,TGTGCCAGCAGCTTACTCGGGGGTTCTGGGGCCAACGTCCTGACTTTC,CASSLLGGSGANVLTF
TRBV7-6,TRBJ2-5,14,NA,NA,TGTGCCAGCAGCTTAGGGCCTTCGGCGGGGACCCAGTACTTC,CASSLGPSAGTQYF
TRBV6-1,TRBJ1-3,16,TRBD1,NA,TGTGCCAGCAGTGAAAATATGGTGACAGGGGGAAACACCATATATTTT,CASSENMVTGGNTIYF
TRBV18,TRBJ1-5,14,NA,NA,TGTGCCAGCTCAACGGGACATAACCCTCAGCCCCAGCATTTT,CASSTGHNPQPQHF
TRBV5-6,TRBJ1-5,15,NA,few,TGTGCCAGCAGCTTGGGAGGCAGAACGGATCAGCCCCAGCATTTT,CASSLGGRTDQPQHF
TRBV28,TRBJ1-2,14,NA,NA,TGTGCCAGCAGTTTAGGGCGGTTCGGGGATGGCTACACCTTC,CASSLGRFGDGYTF
TRBV9,TRBJ1-1,13,NA,NA,TGTGCCAGCAGCGTACAGGGAGGCACTGAAGCTTTCTTT,CASSVQGGTEAFF
TRBV11-3,TRBJ1-3,14,NA,NA,TGTGCCAGCACTACAGTATTCTCTGGAAACACCATATATTTT,CASTTVFSGNTIYF
TRBV3-1/TRBV3-2,TRBJ2-7,16,TRBD1,NA,TGTGCCAGCAGCCAAGCTGGGGGAAGGGCCAGGGGGGAGCAGTACTTC,CASSQAGGRARGEQYF
TRBV3-1/TRBV3-2,TRBJ1-5,13,TRBD1,NA,TGTGCCAGCAGCCGCGACAGGGTACAGCCCCAGCATTTT,CASSRDRVQPQHF
TRBV5-1,TRBJ2-6,19,TRBD1,NA,TGCGCCAGCAGCTTGGAACTAGACAGGGTCAGATCTGGGGCCAACGTCCTGACTTTC,CASSLELDRVRSGANVLTF
TRBV28,TRBJ1-1,14,NA,NA,TGTGCCAGCAGTTGGTTTGGCCTGAACACTGAAGCTTTCTTT,CASSWFGLNTEAFF
TRBV2,TRBJ2-7,12,TRBD2,once,TGTGCCAGCACACCTAGCGGCTACGAGCAGTACTTC,CASTPSGYEQYF
TRBV28,TRBJ2-7,15,TRBD1,NA,TGTGCCAGCAGTCGATCGACAGGGAGAGGCTACGAGCAGTACTTC,CASSRSTGRGYEQYF
TRBV5-1,TRBJ1-2,14,TRBD1,NA,TGCGCCAGCAGCTCCGGGCAGGGGGACTATGGCTACACCTTC,CASSSGQGDYGYTF
TRBV19,TRBJ1-3,13,TRBD1,NA,TGTGCCAGTAGCCAGGACAGGGTAAACACCATATATTTT,CASSQDRVNTIYF
TRBV7-2,TRBJ1-1,13,NA,once,TGTGCCAGCAGCCCAGTTTTGAATACTGAAGCTTTCTTT,CASSPVLNTEAFF
TRBV7-3,TRBJ2-1,15,NA,NA,TGTGCCAGCAGCTTAACTCCACTTAATTCGGATGAGCAGTTCTTC,CASSLTPLNSDEQFF
TRBV5-1,TRBJ2-3,15,NA,NA,TGCGCCAGCAGCTTGTGGTGGCGGCCCCAGGATACGCAGTATTTT,CASSLWWRPQDTQYF
TRBV6-6,TRBJ1-2,12,TRBD1,NA,TGTGCCAGCAGGACAGGGGATCGTGGCTACACCTTC,CASRTGDRGYTF
TRBV2,TRBJ2-5,13,TRBD2,NA,TGTGCCAGCAGTGTGAGCGGGGGGAAGACCCAGTACTTC,CASSVSGGKTQYF
TRBV10-3,TRBJ2-3,16,TRBD2,NA,TGTGCCATCAGTAGACTAGCGGGGGGGACCACAGATACGCAGTATTTT,CAISRLAGGTTDTQYF
TRBV30,TRBJ2-3,15,NA,NA,TGTGCCTGGAGGACGAAGGCGAGGGTGGGAGATACGCAGTATTTT,CAWRTKARVGDTQYF
TRBV12-3/TRBV12-4,TRBJ1-2,12,NA,NA,TGTGCCAGCAAAAGACTAAACTATGGCTACACCTTC,CASKRLNYGYTF
TRBV5-3,TRBJ1-5,18,NA,NA,TGTGCCAGAAGCTTGGCTAGGGGGGGCCCATATAGCAATCAGCCCCAGCATTTT,CARSLARGGPYSNQPQHF
TRBV29-1,TRBJ2-7,13,TRBD2,few,TGCAGCGTTTTGACTAGCGGGACCTACGAGCAGTACTTC,CSVLTSGTYEQYF
TRBV28,TRBJ1-5,15,NA,NA,TGTGCCAGCAGTTCCCAGGCGGGAAGCAATCAGCCCCAGCATTTT,CASSSQAGSNQPQHF
TRBV18,TRBJ2-7,18,TRBD2,few,TGTGCCAGCTCACCAAGGTCGTGGGGGGAGGGTGTCGGATACGAGCAGTACTTC,CASSPRSWGEGVGYEQYF
TRBV7-3,TRBJ2-7,13,NA,NA,TGTGCCAGCAGCTTTAACCGGGGCTACGAGCAGTACTTC,CASSFNRGYEQYF
TRBV28,TRBJ2-7,19,TRBD2,NA,TGTGCCAGCAGTTCCCCGGGCCGAAGGACTAGCGGGAGATTCTACGAGCAGTACTTC,CASSSPGRRTSGRFYEQYF
TRBV7-9,TRBJ2-1,11,NA,NA,TGCGGAGAGGGCCTAAACAATGAGCAGTTCTTC,CGEGLNNEQFF
TRBV18,TRBJ1-3,16,TRBD1,NA,TGTGCCAGCTCACGAGGGACAGGGGAGGCTGGAAACACCATATATTTT,CASSRGTGEAGNTIYF
TRBV5-1,TRBJ2-1,14,TRBD1,NA,TGCGCCAGCAGGCAGGGGGCAAGTGGGAATGAGCAGTTCTTC,CASRQGASGNEQFF
TRBV6-2/TRBV6-3,TRBJ2-1,16,TRBD2,NA,TGTGCCAGCAGTTACCTTGGGGGGAGGGCCTACAATGAGCAGTTCTTC,CASSYLGGRAYNEQFF
TRBV19,TRBJ2-7,15,TRBD2,NA,TGTGCCAGTAGCAGAACCAGACTAGCGGACTACGAGCAGTACTTC,CASSRTRLADYEQYF
TRBV29-1,TRBJ1-4,13,TRBD1,NA,TGCAGCGTCCGGGACAGCGCTCCTGAAAAACTGTTTTTT,CSVRDSAPEKLFF
TRBV5-4,TRBJ2-2,11,NA,NA,TGTGCCAGCAGCTCGAGCGGGGAGCTGTTTTTT,CASSSSGELFF
TRBV10-3,TRBJ2-7,13,TRBD1,NA,TGTGCCATCACAACCGGGACAGACTACGAGCAGTACTTC,CAITTGTDYEQYF
TRBV7-9,TRBJ2-5,15,NA,NA,TGTGCCAGCAGCTTAGAAGGGGCGGGGGCTGCGACCCAGTACTTC,CASSLEGAGAATQYF
TRBV6-2/TRBV6-3,TRBJ2-7,15,TRBD2,NA,TGTGCCAGCAGTCGACTAGCGGGGATCTCCTACGAGCAGTACTTC,CASSRLAGISYEQYF
TRBV18,TRBJ2-5,15,NA,NA,TGTGCCAGCTCACCACCGGGAGCCCCACAAGAGACCCAGTACTTC,CASSPPGAPQETQYF
TRBV12-3/TRBV12-4,TRBJ2-7,11,NA,NA,TGTGCCAGCAGCAGTTACTACGAGCAGTACTTC,CASSSYYEQYF
TRBV3-1/TRBV3-2,TRBJ1-1,16,NA,once,TGTGCCACCTCACCCTCAGGGTTTGACGTCCGCACTGAAGCTTTCTTT,CATSPSGFDVRTEAFF
TRBV20-1,TRBJ1-4,10,NA,NA,TGCAGTGCCCCGCGGGAAAAACTGTTTTTT,CSAPREKLFF
TRBV4-1,TRBJ1-6,17,TRBD1,NA,TGCGCCAGCAGCCAAGAGCCGCCCGGGACAGGGGTCTCACCCCTCCACTTT,CASSQEPPGTGVSPLHF
TRBV2,TRBJ2-5,15,NA,NA,TGTGCCAGCAGTGAAAGGGAGTCAAGGGGGGAGACCCAGTACTTC,CASSERESRGETQYF
TRBV5-1,TRBJ1-1,15,NA,NA,TGCGCCAGCAGCTCGAGCCAAACAGCGAACACTGAAGCTTTCTTT,CASSSSQTANTEAFF
TRBV19,TRBJ2-5,15,NA,NA,TGTGCCAGTAGTATAGGGGGCAAGATCCAAGAGACCCAGTACTTC,CASSIGGKIQETQYF
TRBV7-2,TRBJ1-2,14,NA,NA,TGTGCCAGCAGCTCGGCGTGGGCAGGGGATGGCTACACCTTC,CASSSAWAGDGYTF
TRBV5-6,TRBJ1-6,17,TRBD1,NA,TGTGCCAGCACCTTGACAGGGGGGACCTTGGCTAATTCACCCCTCCACTTT,CASTLTGGTLANSPLHF
TRBV6-2/TRBV6-3,TRBJ2-7,14,TRBD2,once,TGTGCCAGCACCCCCGGGGAGGGACCCTACGAGCAGTACTTC,CASTPGEGPYEQYF